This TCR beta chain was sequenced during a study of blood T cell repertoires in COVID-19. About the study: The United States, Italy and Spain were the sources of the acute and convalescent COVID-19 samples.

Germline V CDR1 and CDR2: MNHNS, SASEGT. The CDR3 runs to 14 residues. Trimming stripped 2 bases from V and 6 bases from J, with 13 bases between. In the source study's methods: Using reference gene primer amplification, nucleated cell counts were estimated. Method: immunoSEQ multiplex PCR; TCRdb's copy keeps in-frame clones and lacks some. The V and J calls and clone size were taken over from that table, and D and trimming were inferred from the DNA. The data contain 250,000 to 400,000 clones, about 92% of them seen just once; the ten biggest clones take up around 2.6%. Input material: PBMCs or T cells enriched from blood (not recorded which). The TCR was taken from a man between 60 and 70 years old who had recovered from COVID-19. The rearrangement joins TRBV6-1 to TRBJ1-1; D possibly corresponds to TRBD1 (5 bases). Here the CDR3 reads CASSETSGYAEAFF. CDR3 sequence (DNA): TGTGCCAGCAGTGAAACATCAGGGTATGCTGAAGCTTTCTTT.